This is a list of T cell receptor beta chains from one sample in a study of blood T cell repertoires in COVID-19. Produced via immunoSEQ multiplex PCR; TCRdb's table is partial and in-frame only. Of around 190,000 clones in the sample, 85% to 90% are singletons; the top ten hold roughly 20%. Specimen: peripheral blood. Receptors originate from a man aged 65-85 years with active or convalescent COVID-19. CDR3s include the opening cysteine and the closing phenylalanine or tryptophan.

v_gene	j_gene	CDR3aa
TRBV7-2	TRBJ1-5	CASSLAGRNNQPQHF
TRBV5-1	TRBJ1-1	CASSLAIGGTEAFF
TRBV9	TRBJ2-5	CASSMTGEETQYF
TRBV6-5	TRBJ1-2	CASSRTGQMYGYTF
TRBV5-1	TRBJ1-2	CASSLSQNYGYTF
TRBV6-5	TRBJ1-2	CASRATGEGGYTF
TRBV28	TRBJ1-3	CASSSYGGLGNTIYF
TRBV18	TRBJ1-1	CASSPGITGDTEAFF
TRBV4-3	TRBJ1-2	CASSQGIHGTGDGYTF
TRBV7-8	TRBJ2-1	CASSRAGLAYGVGEQFF
TRBV7-2	TRBJ1-2	CASQDPGQIPYGYTF
TRBV19	TRBJ1-2	CASSPGQGKEYGYTF
TRBV5-4	TRBJ2-2	CASSILAGRDLGELFF
TRBV30	TRBJ1-6	CAWSTAWGGGSPLHF
TRBV7-2	TRBJ2-1	CASSLNRGNEQFF
TRBV5-1	TRBJ2-1	CASSSGQPGPNEQFF
TRBV29-1	TRBJ2-1	CSVDTLSSYNEQFF
TRBV5-1	TRBJ2-2	CASSLRGGPGELFF
TRBV5-1	TRBJ2-2	CASSLRSGRAAGELFF
TRBV14	TRBJ1-2	CASSLGQRNYGYTF
TRBV5-1	TRBJ2-7	CASSLTGSYEQYF
TRBV2	TRBJ1-1	CASRTAIEAFF
TRBV28	TRBJ2-3	CASGSNTDTQYF
TRBV6-5	TRBJ1-3	CASSYDRSGNTIYF
TRBV18	TRBJ2-7	CASSRDRYEQYF
TRBV3-1/TRBV3-2	TRBJ2-2	CASSPRGTGELFF
TRBV19	TRBJ1-2	CASSKLQGNYNYGYTF
TRBV19	TRBJ2-3	CATLDYHLIDTQYF
TRBV15	TRBJ1-2	CATSRRTGPLSGYTF
TRBV28	TRBJ2-1	CASSSLTSGRYNEQFF
TRBV2	TRBJ2-7	CASTTGTGFGEQYF
TRBV29-1	TRBJ2-6	CSVMGGSAGANVLTF
TRBV12-5	TRBJ1-1	CASGSQGFGNTEAFF
TRBV19	TRBJ1-2	CASSIGSGTSSYTF
TRBV19	TRBJ1-2	CASSIRRGISYTF
TRBV4-3	TRBJ1-3	CASSQTLDRVGGTTIYF
TRBV9	TRBJ1-1	CASSLLGTGNTEAFF
TRBV2	TRBJ1-5	CASNGQGAKNQPQHF
TRBV6-5	TRBJ1-2	CASSWRQGDNYGYTF
TRBV30	TRBJ2-7	CAWSATGTYEQYF
TRBV28	TRBJ2-3	CASSLTEGLRADTQYF
TRBV28	TRBJ2-2	CASNPPGQNTGELFF
TRBV19	TRBJ1-5	CASKLRGQASNQPQHF
TRBV15	TRBJ1-5	CATRAQANQPQHF
TRBV6-6	TRBJ2-6	CASSTPGSGANVLTF
TRBV24-1	TRBJ2-5	CATSDSKDRGLEETQYF
TRBV19	TRBJ2-7	CASSMVSRALAGAEQYF
TRBV7-2	TRBJ2-3	CASSTRGNTDTQYF
TRBV30	TRBJ1-1	CAWSVGNTEAFF
TRBV11-2	TRBJ2-6	CASSSTSGTGVTGANVLTF
TRBV6-2/TRBV6-3	TRBJ1-2	CASSYWGEGGYTF
TRBV6-5	TRBJ1-4	CASSSLGAGEKLFF
TRBV19	TRBJ2-1	CASTTNGYNEQFF
TRBV30	TRBJ1-6	CASARDTRGSPLHF